This TCR beta chain appears in the sequencing data of a study of T cells after yellow fever vaccination (dated by TCRdb to about 2019). Looking at the study overall: Libraries from fractions with low cell numbers were prepared with the SMART-Seq v4 Ultra Low Input RNA kit. Blood was drawn at multiple timepoints before and after primary and secondary immunization, with bulk PBMC replicates and cell subsets isolated. To track T-cell clones before and after primary and booster YFV17D yellow fever vaccination, bulk TCR alpha and beta repertoires were sequenced longitudinally. Two healthy male donors made up the cohort, one aged 18 to 30 years and the other aged 30 to 40 years.

Points the paper makes about the study in general: Only two donors were included in the study, so the extent to which the findings can be generalized is limited. A small fraction of clonotypes showed up in both the CD4 and CD8 compartments, probably as a result of convergent recombination. The secondary T-cell response was weaker than the primary response but faster, peaking on day 5 instead of day 15. Computational filtering was required because FACS-sorted repertoires could contain abundant contaminating clonotypes from the bulk population. Most clones expanded after primary vaccination (around 97% of CD4 and 70% to 90% of CD8) were re-detected after the booster, suggesting that broad memory maintenance occurred.

TCR cDNA was synthesized by 5'RACE template switching, which introduced a universal primer site and unique molecular identifiers. cDNA synthesis was primed from both the TCR alpha and TCR beta constant segments. Library amplification involved two PCR steps, and the second step added sample barcodes and sequencing adapters. Sequencing of libraries was performed on Illumina HiSeq 2500 (2x100 bp) or NovaSeq (2x150 bp). Per the original workflow: MIGEC was used to demultiplex reads and collapse the reads into UMI consensus sequences, and MiXCR was used for V(D)J alignment. Vaccine-responding clonotypes were identified with edgeR using replicate PBMC samples, with FDR below 0.01 and a log2 fold change above 5 up to day 15 being required. Bulk clonotypes were assigned CD4 or CD8 identity according to which sequenced CD4 or CD8 repertoire held them at higher abundance. Using fastp trimming at Q25 and MiXCR clonotype assembly, TCRdb reanalyzed the public sequencing data and kept in-frame beta chains. Rows with one shared CDR3 protein collapse into an entry with the most common genes and DNA. TCRdb, rather than the study authors, made the V and J calls. The table for this sample lists 90,000 to 130,000 distinct CDR3 sequences; 7% to 8.5% of them were counted only once. Roughly 27% of the sample comes from the top ten.

This clonotype showed up many times. Its binding antigen is unknown. No clone much larger than this one lies a single base away; base qualities are absent. The CDR3 covers 15 residues, taking in both the cysteine and the phenylalanine. Left in the record is the CDR3 DNA by itself, 45 bases read in frame from the first base. Relative to germline, V is 2 bases shorter and J is 5 bases shorter, with 16 bases between their ends. From the germline V gene, CDR1 is MNHEY and CDR2 is SVGEGT. The treatment or condition label for this specimen denotes: live attenuated yellow fever vaccine strain. PBMCs were isolated from peripheral blood using a standard Ficoll-Paque protocol. CD4 and CD8 T-cell fractions were isolated with Dynabeads CD4 and CD8 positive selection kits. TriZol was used to extract RNA from bulk PBMCs, CD4 and CD8 fractions, and dextramer-positive and dextramer-negative fractions.

The clonotype comes from a man aged 25 to 40 who received the YFV17D yellow fever vaccine. The chain is encoded by TRBV6-2 or TRBV6-3 joined to TRBJ2-7, and perhaps TRBD2 as D gene, on 6 matching bases. The sample in question was CD8+ T cells sorted from PBMCs, obtained 45 days after the yellow fever booster vaccination. The sequenced DNA is TGTGCCAGCAGTTACGCGGAGGGCCCAAGCGACGAGCAGTACTTC. Its protein reads: CASSYAEGPSDEQYF.